This TCR beta chain was captured by sequencing in a study of cytomegalovirus exposure and HLA in healthy donors. This PCR relied on a set of 60 Vbeta primers and 13 Jbeta primers. The protocol was immunoSEQ multiplex PCR, while the TCRdb copy is restricted to in-frame clones and leaves out a portion. Of about 120,000 clones detected, under 12% appear once; the ten largest clones hold under 6%. Germline CDR1 is SGHRS and CDR2 is YFSETQ. Germline trimming cut 0 bases from V and 6 bases from J; bases unmatched to any gene: 5. The CDR3 runs 14 residues. The chain employs TRBV5-1 and TRBJ2-7, with 8 bases matching TRBD1. The sequenced sample consisted of PBMCs. The source is a woman aged 18-29 years in good health and CMV-seropositive. CDR3 DNA sequence: TGCGCCAGCAGCTTGGGGCAGGGGGCATCCGAGCAGTACTTC. It translates to CASSLGQGASEQYF.